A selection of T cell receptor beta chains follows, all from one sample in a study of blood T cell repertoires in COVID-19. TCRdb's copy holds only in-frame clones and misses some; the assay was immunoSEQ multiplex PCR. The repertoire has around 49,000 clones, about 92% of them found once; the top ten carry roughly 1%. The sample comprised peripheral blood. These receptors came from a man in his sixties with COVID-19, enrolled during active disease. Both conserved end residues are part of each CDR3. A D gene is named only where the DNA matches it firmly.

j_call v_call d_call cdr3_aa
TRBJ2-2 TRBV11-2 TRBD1 CASSSHRGRNTGELFF
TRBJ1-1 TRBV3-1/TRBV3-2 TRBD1 CASSPSGQGSNTEAFF
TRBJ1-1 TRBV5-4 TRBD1 CASSLEPTGTEAFF
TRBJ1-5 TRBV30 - CAWSTPGGNQPQHF
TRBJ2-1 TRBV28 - CASSLSTRGNEQFF
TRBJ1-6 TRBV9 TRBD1 CASSEQTGGNSPLHF
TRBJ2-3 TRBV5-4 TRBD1 CASSSLGQGVADTQYF
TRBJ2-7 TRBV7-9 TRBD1 CASSLGQGNYEQYF
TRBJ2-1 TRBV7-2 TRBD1 CASSQSGTGVNEQFF
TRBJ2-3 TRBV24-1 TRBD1 CATSDPGQGTDTQYF
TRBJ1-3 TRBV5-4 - CASSNTDRGNTIYF
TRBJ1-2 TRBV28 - CASSTQIFGYTF
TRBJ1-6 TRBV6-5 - CASRSTVDSPLHF
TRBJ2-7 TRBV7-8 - CASSLLGSSYEQYF
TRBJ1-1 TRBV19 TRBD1 CASSNRGNTEAFF
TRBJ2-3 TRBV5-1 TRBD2 CASSTRLAGGLPTTDTQYF
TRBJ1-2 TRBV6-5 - CASSYPGTPTHTF
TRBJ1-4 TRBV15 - CATSRFATNEKLFF
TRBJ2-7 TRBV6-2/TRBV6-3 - CASSYPGSYEQYF
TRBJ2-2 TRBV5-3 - CARIPPPGSGELFF
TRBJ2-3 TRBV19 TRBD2 CASTRSGRADTQYF
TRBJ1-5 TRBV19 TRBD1 CASSMGDRVRAPQHF
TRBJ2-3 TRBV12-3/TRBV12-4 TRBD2 CASSRREGPTQYF
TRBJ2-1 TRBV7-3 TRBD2 CASSPSGGLASNEQFF
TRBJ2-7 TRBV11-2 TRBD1 CASSPQGPATQYF
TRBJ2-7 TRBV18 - CASSPGGGNEQYF
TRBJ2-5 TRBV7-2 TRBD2 CASSPGGGRSFETQYF
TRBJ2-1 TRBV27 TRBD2 CASSPRVSPGLAGGPHNEQFF
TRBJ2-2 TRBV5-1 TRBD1 CASSFTRTGGIGELFF
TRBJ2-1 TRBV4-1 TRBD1 CASSQGTGVSEQFF
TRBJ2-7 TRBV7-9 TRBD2 CASSSNRGLAGRIYEQYF